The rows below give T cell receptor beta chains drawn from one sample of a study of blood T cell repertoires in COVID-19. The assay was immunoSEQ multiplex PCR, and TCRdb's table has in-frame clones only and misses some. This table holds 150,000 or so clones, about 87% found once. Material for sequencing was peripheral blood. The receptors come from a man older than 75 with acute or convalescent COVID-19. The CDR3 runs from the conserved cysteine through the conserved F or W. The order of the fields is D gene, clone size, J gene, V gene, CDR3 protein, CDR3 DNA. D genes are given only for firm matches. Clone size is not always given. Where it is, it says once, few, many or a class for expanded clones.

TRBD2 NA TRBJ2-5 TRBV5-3 CARSPGGETQYF TGTGCCAGAAGCCCGGGGGGAGAGACCCAGTACTTC
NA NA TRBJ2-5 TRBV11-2 CASSFGVGPETQYF TGTGCCAGCAGCTTTGGAGTGGGGCCAGAGACCCAGTACTTC
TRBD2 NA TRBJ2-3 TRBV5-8 CASSLELAGGTDTQYF TGTGCCAGCAGCTTGGAACTAGCGGGAGGTACAGATACGCAGTATTTT
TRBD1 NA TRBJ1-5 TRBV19 CASSKGDRGLGQPQHF TGTGCCAGTAGCAAGGGGGACAGGGGGCTGGGTCAGCCCCAGCATTTT
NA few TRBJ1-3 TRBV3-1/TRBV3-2 CASRRASGNTIYF TGTGCCAGCAGAAGAGCCTCTGGAAACACCATATATTTT
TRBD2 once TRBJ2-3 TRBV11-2 CASSSGLAGTDTQYF TGTGCCAGCAGCTCCGGACTAGCGGGCACAGATACGCAGTATTTT
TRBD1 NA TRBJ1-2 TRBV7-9 CASSQPGQGNYGYTF TGTGCCAGCAGCCAGCCGGGACAGGGGAACTATGGCTACACCTTC
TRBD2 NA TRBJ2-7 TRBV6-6 CASSYRLAGIYEQYF TGTGCCAGCAGTTACAGGCTAGCGGGGATATACGAGCAGTACTTC
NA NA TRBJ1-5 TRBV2 CASSGLGGRNQPQHF TGTGCCAGCAGCGGCCTCGGGGGACGGAATCAGCCCCAGCATTTT
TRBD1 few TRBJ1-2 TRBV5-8 CASSPRDRVGGYTF TGTGCCAGCAGCCCCCGGGACAGGGTGGGTGGCTACACCTTC
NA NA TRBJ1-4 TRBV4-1 CASSLQGTNEKLFF TGCGCCAGCAGCCTCCAGGGGACTAATGAAAAACTGTTTTTT
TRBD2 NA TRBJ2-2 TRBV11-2 CASSRRGLAGSTNTGELFF TGTGCCAGCAGCCGACGGGGACTAGCCGGATCTACGAACACCGGGGAGCTGTTTTTT
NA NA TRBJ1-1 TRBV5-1 CASRVARLNTEAFF TGCGCCAGCAGGGTTGCGCGGCTGAACACTGAAGCTTTCTTT
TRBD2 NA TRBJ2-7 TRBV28 CASSSLQRGNSYEQYF TGTGCCAGCAGTTCCCTCCAGCGGGGTAACTCCTACGAGCAGTACTTC
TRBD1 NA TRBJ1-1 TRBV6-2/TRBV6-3 CASSFDRETEAFF TGTGCCAGCAGTTTTGACAGGGAGACTGAAGCTTTCTTT
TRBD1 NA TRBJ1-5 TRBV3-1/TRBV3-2 CASSQGGQGTQPQHF TGTGCCAGCAGCCAAGGGGGACAGGGGACTCAGCCCCAGCATTTT
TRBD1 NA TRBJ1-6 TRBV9 CASTPRDRNSPLHF TGTGCCAGCACCCCCCGGGACAGAAATTCACCCCTCCACTTT
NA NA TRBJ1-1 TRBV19 CASSIEHMNTEAFF TGTGCCAGTAGTATAGAACACATGAACACTGAAGCTTTCTTT
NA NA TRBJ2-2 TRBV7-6 CASSLGGQIELFF TGTGCCAGCAGCTTAGGGGGGCAGATAGAGCTGTTTTTT
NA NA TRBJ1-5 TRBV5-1 CASSLGDTSNQPQHF TGCGCCAGCAGCTTAGGGGACACCTCAAATCAGCCCCAGCATTTT
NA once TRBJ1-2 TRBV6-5 CASSYSGDYGYTF TGTGCCAGCAGTTACTCCGGGGACTATGGCTACACCTTC
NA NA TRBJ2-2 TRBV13 CASSLGLPGLFF TGTGCCAGCAGCCTCGGACTACCCGGGCTGTTTTTT
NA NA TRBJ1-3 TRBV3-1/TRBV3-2 CASSQDLANLERNTIYF TGTGCCAGCAGCCAAGATTTGGCCAATCTCGAAAGAAACACCATATATTTT
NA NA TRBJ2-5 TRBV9 CASSVGGGEETQYF TGTGCCAGCAGCGTAGGAGGGGGGGAAGAGACCCAGTACTTC
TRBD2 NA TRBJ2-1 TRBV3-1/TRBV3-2 CASRLAGENEQFF TGTGCCAGCAGACTAGCGGGAGAAAATGAGCAGTTCTTC
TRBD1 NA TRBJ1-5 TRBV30 CAWSPRDRKNQPQHF TGTGCCTGGAGTCCCCGGGACAGAAAAAATCAGCCCCAGCATTTT
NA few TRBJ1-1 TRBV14 CASSLRHFPEAFF TGTGCCAGCAGCTTGAGGCATTTTCCTGAAGCTTTCTTT
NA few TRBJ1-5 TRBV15 CATSRESAGSSNQPQHF TGTGCCACCAGCAGAGAATCAGCGGGCTCGAGCAATCAGCCCCAGCATTTT
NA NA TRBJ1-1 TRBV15 CATSRDALATEAFF TGTGCCACCAGCAGAGATGCGCTTGCCACTGAAGCTTTCTTT
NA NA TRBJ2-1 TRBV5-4 CASSQYNEQFF TGTGCCAGCAGCCAGTACAATGAGCAGTTCTTC
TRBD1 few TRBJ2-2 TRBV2 CASSGTGFGTGELFF TGTGCCAGCAGTGGGACAGGGTTTGGCACCGGGGAGCTGTTTTTT
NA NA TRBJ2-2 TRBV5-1 CASSFGGRTGELFF TGCGCCAGCAGCTTTGGGGGCAGGACCGGGGAGCTGTTTTTT
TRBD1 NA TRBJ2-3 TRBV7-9 CASSLTGGNADTQYF TGTGCCAGCAGCTTAACAGGGGGCAACGCAGATACGCAGTATTTT
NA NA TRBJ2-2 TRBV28 CASSPLDTGELFF TGTGCCAGCAGTCCCCTCGACACCGGGGAGCTGTTTTTT
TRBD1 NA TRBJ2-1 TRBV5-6 CASSLGQGSYNEQFF TGTGCCAGCAGCTTGGGACAGGGATCCTACAATGAGCAGTTCTTC
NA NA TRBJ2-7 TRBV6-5 CASSYDRLSYEQYF TGTGCCAGCAGTTACGACAGGCTTTCCTACGAGCAGTACTTC
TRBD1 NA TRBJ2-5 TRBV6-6 CASRRTGERKTQYF TGTGCCAGCAGGCGGACAGGGGAAAGGAAGACCCAGTACTTC
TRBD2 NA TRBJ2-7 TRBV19 CASKGAGGPYEQYF TGTGCCTCAAAAGGAGCGGGGGGGCCCTACGAGCAGTACTTC
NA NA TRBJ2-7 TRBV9 CASSAGTPPYEQYF TGTGCCAGCAGCGCCGGGACACCTCCCTACGAGCAGTACTTC
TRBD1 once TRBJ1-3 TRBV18 CASSPPRKGARNTIYF TGTGCCAGCTCACCACCGAGGAAGGGGGCAAGAAACACCATATATTTT
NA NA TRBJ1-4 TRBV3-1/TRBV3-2 CASSQDREGGEKLFF TGTGCCAGCAGCCAAGATCGGGAGGGAGGGGAAAAACTGTTTTTT
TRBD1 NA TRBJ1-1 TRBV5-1 CASSWGTENTEAFF TGCGCCAGCAGCTGGGGGACAGAGAACACTGAAGCTTTCTTT
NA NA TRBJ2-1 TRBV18 CASSPMAEYNEQFF TGTGCCAGCTCACCAATGGCGGAATACAATGAGCAGTTCTTC
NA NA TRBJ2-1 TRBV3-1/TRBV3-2 CASSQLRGDEQFF TGTGCCAGCAGCCAATTGCGGGGAGATGAGCAGTTCTTC
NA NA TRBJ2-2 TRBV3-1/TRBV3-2 CASSQRGSTGELFF TGTGCCAGCAGCCAAAGGGGGAGCACCGGGGAGCTGTTTTTT